This is a list of T cell receptor beta chains from one sample in a study of cytomegalovirus exposure and HLA in healthy donors. Clones were read by immunoSEQ multiplex PCR, and TCRdb kept only the in-frame ones, dropping some. The table records some 190,000 clones, more than 75% of them present only once. Source material: PBMCs. The receptors come from a woman aged 45-65 years in good health and CMV-seronegative. CDR3s include the opening cysteine and the closing phenylalanine or tryptophan. Fields, in order: V gene, D gene, clone size, J gene, CDR3 DNA, CDR3 protein. D genes are given only for firm matches. The size of a clone is reported for some rows only, either as once, few or many, or as a class for expanded clones.

>TRBV27|NA|NA|TRBJ2-2
TGTGCCAGCAGCGGAACCAGGGGAAGGAACACCGGGGAGCTGTTTTTT
CASSGTRGRNTGELFF
>TRBV2|NA|few|TRBJ1-2
TGTGCCAGCAGTGAAGTTGGGAGATCCTATGGCTACACCTTC
CASSEVGRSYGYTF
>TRBV19|TRBD1|NA|TRBJ1-5
TGTGCCAGTAACTCTCCGGGACAGGGGTATCAGCCCCAGCATTTT
CASNSPGQGYQPQHF
>TRBV28|TRBD1|NA|TRBJ1-2
TGTGCCAGCAGTCCCCGGACAGGGGGGACTTTCTATGGCTACACCTTC
CASSPRTGGTFYGYTF
>TRBV4-3|TRBD2|NA|TRBJ2-1
TGCGCCAGCAGCCAGGCCGGGACTAGCGGGAAAGATGAGCAGTTCTTC
CASSQAGTSGKDEQFF
>TRBV28|NA|NA|TRBJ2-5
TGTGCCAGCAGTTTATTCGGGCACAGGGTGCAAGAGACCCAGTACTTC
CASSLFGHRVQETQYF
>TRBV27|TRBD1|NA|TRBJ1-2
TGTGCCAGCAGCATACCCGGGACAGGGTTTCATGGCTACACCTTC
CASSIPGTGFHGYTF
>TRBV5-1|TRBD1|NA|TRBJ1-2
TGCGCCAGCAGCTACGGACAGGGGGCGAACTATGGCTACACCTTC
CASSYGQGANYGYTF
>TRBV29-1|TRBD1|NA|TRBJ1-2
TGCAGCGTTGAAGAGGCGCCAGGGGGAGGCTACACCTTC
CSVEEAPGGGYTF
>TRBV28|NA|NA|TRBJ1-4
TGTGCCAGCAGTCCAGGGCAGGTCGGTACTAATGAAAAACTGTTTTTT
CASSPGQVGTNEKLFF
>TRBV18|NA|NA|TRBJ1-3
TGTGCCAGCTCACCGTGGGGGCGACCCTCTGGAAACACCATATATTTT
CASSPWGRPSGNTIYF
>TRBV19|TRBD1|NA|TRBJ2-5
TGTGCCAGTAGTTCCCCTCCTGTAGTATCCGGGACAGGGGTGGAGACCCAGTACTTC
CASSSPPVVSGTGVETQYF
>TRBV27|TRBD2|NA|TRBJ2-7
TGTGCCAGCAGGAGACTAGCGGGAGATCGGCCCTACGAGCAGTACTTC
CASRRLAGDRPYEQYF
>TRBV28|TRBD2|NA|TRBJ2-2
TGTGCCAGCAGCCCTTCTGAGCGGGAGAACACCGGGGAGCTGTTTTTT
CASSPSERENTGELFF
>TRBV7-2|NA|NA|TRBJ1-5
TGTGCCAGCAGCGAAAGAGGTAGCAATCAGCCCCAGCATTTT
CASSERGSNQPQHF
>TRBV11-2|NA|NA|TRBJ1-2
TGTGCCAGCAGCTCCCAAACTCGCCGGGACACCAGAGATGGCTACACCTTC
CASSSQTRRDTRDGYTF
>TRBV2|NA|NA|TRBJ2-1
TGTGCCAGCAGTGATCCGGGAAGCTCCTACAATGAGCAGTTCTTC
CASSDPGSSYNEQFF
>TRBV18|NA|NA|TRBJ1-1
TGTGCCAGCTCACCAAGGGGATTGAACACTGAAGCTTTCTTT
CASSPRGLNTEAFF
>TRBV4-3|NA|NA|TRBJ1-2
TGCGCCAGCAGCCAAGACCCGACAGGCCCCTCCTATGGCTACACCTTC
CASSQDPTGPSYGYTF
>TRBV10-3|TRBD1|NA|TRBJ1-1
TGTGCCATCAGGAAGGGGGCTGCAGGCACTGAAGCTTTCTTT
CAIRKGAAGTEAFF
>TRBV6-6|TRBD1|NA|TRBJ2-7
TGTGCCAGCAGTTCCACCAGGGGGCTGTTGGACGAGCAGTACTTC
CASSSTRGLLDEQYF
>TRBV7-2|NA|NA|TRBJ1-5
TGTGCCAGCAGCTTAGTATCAGGTAGCAATCAGCCCCAGCATTTT
CASSLVSGSNQPQHF
>TRBV6-5|TRBD1|few|TRBJ1-1
TGTGCCAGCAGTTACGGACAGGGGCCCACTGAAGCTTTCTTT
CASSYGQGPTEAFF
>TRBV29-1|TRBD2|NA|TRBJ2-3
TGCAGCGTTGAATATCGGGGGGGCCGAGGGGATACGCAGTATTTT
CSVEYRGGRGDTQYF
>TRBV13|NA|NA|TRBJ2-7
TGTGCCAGCAGCTTGGGGCAGATCAGCTCCTACGAGCAGTACTTC
CASSLGQISSYEQYF
>TRBV12-5|NA|NA|TRBJ2-2
TGTGCTAGTGGACAACAGGTGAACACCGGGGAGCTGTTTTTT
CASGQQVNTGELFF
>TRBV30|NA|NA|TRBJ1-2
TGTGCCTGGAGCGGGGGGACGCTCGAATTTGTGGGCTACACCTTC
CAWSGGTLEFVGYTF
>TRBV19|TRBD2|NA|TRBJ2-3
TGTGCCAGTAAGCGGGAGGGCCGCGCAGATACGCAGTATTTT
CASKREGRADTQYF
>TRBV19|NA|once|TRBJ1-1
TGTGCCAGTAGTATTGACAGGTCGAACACTGAAGCTTTCTTT
CASSIDRSNTEAFF
>TRBV5-6|NA|NA|TRBJ2-6
TGTGCCAGCAGCAGAGAAGCTTTTTGGGCCCTCTCTGGGGCCAACGTCCTGACTTTC
CASSREAFWALSGANVLTF
>TRBV4-2|TRBD1|NA|TRBJ1-1
TGTGCCAGCAGCCCGACCCCGGGACAGCGTGAAGCTTTCTTT
CASSPTPGQREAFF
>TRBV18|NA|NA|TRBJ2-3
TGTGCCAGCTCCCCTCCAGGCTCTAGCACAGATACGCAGTATTTT
CASSPPGSSTDTQYF
>TRBV19|TRBD1|NA|TRBJ1-1
TGTGCCAGTAGTATAGGACAGGGTGAAGCTTTCTTT
CASSIGQGEAFF
>TRBV7-8|NA|NA|TRBJ1-5
TGTGCCAGCAGCTTTAGACATGGATCGGGCAATCAGCCCCAGCATTTT
CASSFRHGSGNQPQHF